This is a list of T cell receptor beta chains from one sample in a study of OX40 agonist ivuxolimab in advanced cancers. Here immunoSEQ multiplex PCR was the method, and the copy in TCRdb shows in-frame clones only, minus some. The sample holds about 40,000 clones; about 87% are singletons and the top ten take roughly 25%. Source: CD4+ or CD8+ T cells sorted from blood, taken in a trial of the OX40 agonist ivuxolimab. These receptors all come from an adult with an advanced solid tumor such as melanoma, head and neck, liver or kidney cancer. Each CDR3 is given with its conserved first and last residue. D genes are given only for firm matches. Size values are once, few and many counts, or a class for expanded clones, and some rows have none.

j_gene	abundance	d_gene	v_gene	CDR3aa	CDR3nt
TRBJ2-1	NA	TRBD2	TRBV19	CASSIVGTSGKSYNEQFF	TGTGCCAGTAGTATAGTTGGCACTAGCGGGAAAAGTTACAATGAGCAGTTCTTC
TRBJ1-2	NA	NA	TRBV6-5	CASSPLRFGYTF	TGTGCCAGCAGTCCCCTAAGGTTTGGCTACACCTTC
TRBJ1-1	NA	NA	TRBV5-1	CASSLYRGNTEAFF	TGCGCCAGCAGCTTGTATAGAGGAAACACTGAAGCTTTCTTT
TRBJ2-7	NA	NA	TRBV2	CASSGGLEQYF	TGTGCCAGCTCCGGGGGGCTCGAGCAGTACTTC
TRBJ2-7	NA	NA	TRBV4-1	CASSGGLEQYF	TGCGCCAGCAGCGGAGGTCTCGAGCAGTACTTC
TRBJ1-2	NA	NA	TRBV14	CASSHLDTDGSAGYTF	TGTGCCAGCAGCCACTTGGACACGGACGGATCTGCTGGCTACACCTTC
TRBJ2-3	NA	TRBD2	TRBV2	CASRRSSGSIDTQYF	TGTGCCAGCAGGCGCAGCAGCGGGAGTATAGATACGCAGTATTTT
TRBJ2-1	NA	NA	TRBV6-5	CASSPVGHNEQFF	TGTGCCAGCAGTCCGGTAGGCCACAATGAGCAGTTCTTC
TRBJ2-7	NA	TRBD2	TRBV4-1	CASSQAVPGLVSYEQYF	TGCGCCAGCAGCCAAGCAGTACCGGGACTAGTCTCCTACGAGCAGTACTTC
TRBJ1-1	NA	TRBD1	TRBV11-2	CASRRMNRGQAFF	TGTGCCAGCAGGCGCATGAACAGGGGTCAAGCTTTCTTT
TRBJ1-1	few	NA	TRBV9	CASSVPDSGLGTEAFF	TGTGCCAGCAGCGTTCCGGATTCGGGGTTGGGCACTGAAGCTTTCTTT
TRBJ2-5	few	TRBD1	TRBV7-8	CASSLVRGPQETQYF	TGTGCCAGCAGCTTAGTTAGGGGGCCCCAGGAGACCCAGTACTTC
TRBJ1-5	NA	NA	TRBV30	CAWSVRGPRNQPQHF	TGTGCCTGGAGTGTAAGGGGACCGAGGAATCAGCCCCAGCATTTT
TRBJ2-2	NA	NA	TRBV29-1	CSVEGGLNGELFF	TGCAGCGTTGAAGGAGGGTTGAACGGGGAGCTGTTTTTT
TRBJ2-3	NA	TRBD2	TRBV2	CASSEVAGNTDTQYF	TGTGCCAGCAGTGAAGTAGCGGGAAACACAGATACGCAGTATTTT
TRBJ1-5	once	NA	TRBV5-6	CASSLAPAGPQHF	TGTGCCAGCAGCTTGGCACCCGCCGGGCCCCAGCATTTT
TRBJ1-3	NA	NA	TRBV7-8	CASSRTVSSGNTIYF	TGTGCCAGCAGCCGAACTGTGAGCTCTGGAAACACCATATATTTT
TRBJ1-3	NA	NA	TRBV6-5	CASSYGATSNTIYF	TGTGCCAGCAGTTACGGGGCCACCTCAAACACCATATATTTT
TRBJ1-5	NA	TRBD1	TRBV19	CASSIYDRVNGQPQHF	TGTGCCAGTAGTATTTACGACAGGGTGAATGGACAGCCCCAGCATTTT
TRBJ2-5	once	NA	TRBV5-6	CASSSGRLQETQYF	TGTGCCAGCAGCTCGGGACGGCTCCAAGAGACCCAGTACTTC
TRBJ2-3	NA	TRBD2	TRBV5-8	CASSPGLAGGTDTQYF	TGTGCCAGCAGCCCGGGACTAGCGGGAGGCACAGATACGCAGTATTTT
TRBJ2-7	few	NA	TRBV5-8	CASSPGGYEQYF	TGTGCCAGCAGCCCGGGTGGCTACGAGCAGTACTTC
TRBJ2-7	NA	TRBD1	TRBV6-5	CASSLGQGTSYEQYF	TGTGCCAGCAGTTTGGGACAGGGGACCTCCTACGAGCAGTACTTC
TRBJ1-4	NA	NA	TRBV5-4	CASSFRGLEEKLFF	TGTGCCAGCAGCTTTAGAGGGTTGGAGGAAAAACTGTTTTTT
TRBJ2-7	NA	NA	TRBV5-5	CASSPGGYEQYF	TGTGCCAGCAGCCCGGGTGGCTACGAGCAGTACTTC
TRBJ1-2	NA	NA	TRBV6-5	CASSYSRHDNYGYTF	TGTGCCAGCAGTTACTCGAGACACGATAACTATGGCTACACCTTC
TRBJ1-5	NA	NA	TRBV28	CASSPVTIVGPYQPQHF	TGTGCCAGCAGTCCCGTCACGATCGTTGGTCCCTATCAGCCCCAGCATTTT
TRBJ2-2	NA	NA	TRBV21-1	CASFGTAGELFF	TGTGCCAGTTTCGGAACAGCCGGGGAGCTGTTTTTT
TRBJ2-5	NA	NA	TRBV5-6	CASSLVGGMGETQYF	TGTGCCAGCAGCTTGGTTGGGGGGATGGGAGAGACCCAGTACTTC
TRBJ1-4	NA	TRBD1	TRBV28	CASRLNRGEKLFF	TGTGCCAGCAGGCTAAACAGGGGAGAAAAACTGTTTTTT
TRBJ2-7	NA	NA	TRBV5-1	CASSGGGEQYF	TGCGCCAGCAGCGGCGGCGGGGAGCAGTACTTC
TRBJ2-1	NA	TRBD2	TRBV2	CAIGGLAGQNAQFF	TGTGCCATTGGGGGACTAGCGGGGCAAAATGCGCAGTTCTTC
TRBJ2-1	few	NA	TRBV20-1	CSARLRAEQFF	TGCAGTGCCCGCCTACGGGCTGAGCAGTTCTTC
TRBJ2-3	once	NA	TRBV4-1	CASSRVDSSREEPQYF	TGCGCCAGCAGCCGAGTAGATTCGTCGAGGGAAGAACCGCAGTATTTT
TRBJ1-3	NA	NA	TRBV7-8	CASSLPGRAGYGNTIYF	TGTGCCAGCAGCTTACCAGGTCGGGCAGGCTACGGAAACACCATATATTTT
TRBJ1-5	NA	NA	TRBV10-3	CAISESNLGGRDQPQHF	TGTGCCATCAGTGAGTCGAATCTCGGGGGTAGGGATCAGCCCCAGCATTTT
TRBJ2-1	medium-sized	TRBD2	TRBV7-6	CASSLLAGLDEQFF	TGTGCCAGCAGCTTACTAGCGGGACTAGATGAGCAGTTCTTC
TRBJ2-1	NA	NA	TRBV12-5	CASGFGVGEQFF	TGTGCTAGTGGTTTTGGGGTAGGGGAGCAGTTCTTC
TRBJ1-5	NA	NA	TRBV4-1	CASSQEGGQPQHF	TGCGCCAGCAGCCAAGAAGGTGGACAGCCCCAGCATTTT
TRBJ2-2	NA	NA	TRBV12-5	CASGFWSGPTGELFF	TGTGCTAGTGGTTTTTGGTCAGGGCCCACCGGGGAGCTGTTTTTT
TRBJ2-7	NA	NA	TRBV6-5	CASSSNPPRGQYF	TGTGCCAGCAGTTCCAACCCCCCCAGGGGCCAGTACTTC
TRBJ1-1	NA	NA	TRBV27	CASSLRRGGDTEAFF	TGTGCCAGCAGCCTAAGGAGGGGGGGAGACACTGAAGCTTTCTTT
TRBJ2-7	NA	NA	TRBV6-4	CASSYGAESYEQYF	TGTGCCAGCAGTTACGGGGCAGAATCCTACGAGCAGTACTTC
TRBJ2-1	NA	NA	TRBV5-1	CASSLSSLWNEQFF	TGCGCCAGCAGCTTGTCCAGCCTCTGGAATGAGCAGTTCTTC
TRBJ2-1	once	TRBD2	TRBV28	CASSLLVLAGGNEQFF	TGTGCCAGCAGTTTACTCGTATTAGCGGGAGGTAATGAGCAGTTCTTC
TRBJ2-5	NA	TRBD2	TRBV2	CASSDSGTSGQETQYF	TGTGCCAGCAGTGATTCCGGGACTAGCGGACAAGAGACCCAGTACTTC
TRBJ2-7	few	TRBD2	TRBV6-1	CASSLAAAAYEQYF	TGTGCCAGTTCCCTAGCGGCCGCGGCCTACGAGCAGTACTTC
TRBJ2-3	NA	TRBD2	TRBV2	CASSEWTSENTDTQYF	TGTGCCAGCAGTGAATGGACTAGCGAGAACACAGATACGCAGTATTTT
TRBJ2-7	once	TRBD1	TRBV5-6	CASSLDRGYEQYF	TGTGCCAGCAGCTTGGACAGGGGTTACGAGCAGTACTTC
TRBJ2-1	NA	TRBD1	TRBV29-1	CSVGRTGEVYNEQFF	TGCAGCGTTGGCCGGACAGGGGAAGTTTACAATGAGCAGTTCTTC
TRBJ1-1	NA	NA	TRBV28	CASSLPIGGTPNTEAFF	TGTGCCAGCAGTCTCCCAATCGGGGGGACACCAAACACTGAAGCTTTCTTT
TRBJ2-3	NA	TRBD1	TRBV27	CASRLRTGGSYTDTQYF	TGTGCCAGCAGGCTCCGGACAGGGGGCAGTTACACAGATACGCAGTATTTT
TRBJ1-1	NA	NA	TRBV11-2	CASSPGVGLLNTEAFF	TGTGCCAGCAGCCCCGGGGTCGGACTCCTGAACACTGAAGCTTTCTTT
TRBJ2-3	NA	TRBD2	TRBV7-9	CASSLSGLASSDTQYF	TGTGCCAGCAGCTTGTCGGGACTAGCTTCGTCAGATACGCAGTATTTT
TRBJ2-7	NA	NA	TRBV28	CASSLGRHEQYF	TGTGCCAGCAGTTTGGGGCGGCACGAGCAGTACTTC
TRBJ2-2	NA	NA	TRBV30	CALRTGELFF	TGTGCCCTAAGGACCGGGGAGCTGTTTTTT